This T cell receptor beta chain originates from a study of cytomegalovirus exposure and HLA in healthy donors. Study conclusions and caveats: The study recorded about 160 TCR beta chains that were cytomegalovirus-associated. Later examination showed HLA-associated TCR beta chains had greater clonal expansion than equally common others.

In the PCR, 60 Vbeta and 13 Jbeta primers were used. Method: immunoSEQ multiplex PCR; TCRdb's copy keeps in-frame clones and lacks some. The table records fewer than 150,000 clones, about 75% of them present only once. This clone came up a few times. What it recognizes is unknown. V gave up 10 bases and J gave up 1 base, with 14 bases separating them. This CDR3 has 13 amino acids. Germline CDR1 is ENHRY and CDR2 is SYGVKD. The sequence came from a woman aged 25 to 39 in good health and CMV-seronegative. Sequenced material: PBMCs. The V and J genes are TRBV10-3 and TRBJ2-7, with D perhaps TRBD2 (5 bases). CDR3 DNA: TGTGCCACCGGAGAGGGTATTTCCTACGAGCAGTACTTC. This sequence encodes CATGEGISYEQYF.